Sequencing of this TCR beta chain was carried out in a study of memory B cells and T cells in multiple sclerosis. Study-level points and caveats: Compartments had unequal clone-set sizes, affecting shared clonotype counts.

Stimulus-free culture yielded autoproliferating CFSE-dim and non-proliferating CFSE-high T cells, each sequenced separately. Cultures began with some 49 million CFSE-labeled PBMCs, unstimulated for roughly seven days, with replicate wells pooled. PBMCs were labeled with around 0.52 uM CFSE and cultured without exogenous stimuli. On this clone itself: The antigen is unknown.

The data were produced by immunoSEQ multiplex PCR, yet TCRdb's version contains in-frame clones alone and is incomplete. This sample has about 32,000 clones, with 86% found just once. The TCR comes from a human donor with multiple sclerosis. Sequenced: PBMCs from blood kept in culture.

Written as DNA, the CDR3 is TGTGCCACTCAAGAACAGGGGTCCTATAATTCACCCCTCCACTTT. It specifies CATQEQGSYNSPLHF. The V and J genes are TRBV6-1 and TRBJ1-6; 7 positions match TRBD1. V lost 10 bases, J lost 1 base, and 7 bases stayed unmatched. This CDR3 contains 15 residues. From germline, CDR1 is MNHNS and CDR2 SASEGT.